In this sample, the clone carrying this TCR beta chain turned up a few times. Antigen: not known. The data originate from a study of T cell repertoires in cytomegalovirus infection. TCRdb reprocessed the reads via MiXCR and lists one record per CDR3 protein. The repertoire holds around 200,000 distinct CDR3 sequences, with approximately 38% as singletons. This CDR3 has 14 amino acids. After removal of 0 bases from V and 3 bases from J, the junction contained 1 base not matched to a gene. The germline V gene has CDR1 ENHRY and CDR2 SYGVKD. This sequence joins TRBV10-3 and TRBJ1-2, with 7 bases lining up with TRBD1. The sequencing used CD8+ T cells from cultured PBMCs, collected from culture after CMV antigen stimulation. This receptor was identified in a human donor in good health (CMV status not recorded). Some clones in this sample may be carry-over from other donors' samples. The CDR3 reads CAISESQGDYGYTF. Written as DNA, the CDR3 is TGTGCCATCAGTGAGTCCCAGGGGGACTATGGCTACACCTTC.